The 25 T cell receptor beta chains below all came from one sample that was sequenced in a study of T cell responses to AZD1222 COVID-19 vaccine. The assay was immunoSEQ multiplex PCR, and TCRdb's table has in-frame clones only and misses some. This table holds 120,000 to 150,000 clones, around 93% found once. Source: peripheral blood, taken on day 0 of AZD1222 vaccination. All receptors derive from an adult in good health.

V gene TRBV7-9 combines with J gene TRBJ1-1; D unclear. The germline CDR1 and CDR2 sequences are SEHNR and FQNEAQ (reference sequence). CDR3 length: 16 amino acids. V lost 4 bases and J 0 bases, leaving 15 bases between the germline ends. CDR3: CASSSRRLEMNTEAFF. The DNA for the CDR3 is TGTGCCAGCAGCTCTCGAAGGTTGGAAATGAACACTGAAGCTTTCTTT.

The chain employs TRBV14 and TRBJ1-1; the D gene is possibly TRBD1 (5 bases). Germline CDR1 SGHDN, CDR2 FVKESK. CDR3 length: 18 residues. Trimming left V 0 bases short and J 0 bases short, with 17 bases between. This CDR3 reads CASSQEGGPGPMNTEAFF. CDR3 DNA sequence: TGTGCCAGCAGCCAAGAGGGGGGACCGGGACCAATGAACACTGAAGCTTTCTTT.

The chain has TRBV7-9 and TRBJ1-1; weak D call: TRBD1 (6 bases). Per germline, CDR1 SEHNR and CDR2 FQNEAQ (reference sequence). Deletions cut 5 bases from V and 1 base from J, with 20 bases between. This CDR3 has 17 residues. The DNA of the CDR3 is TGTGCCAGCAGCGGCCTGGGACAAAAGGGAAGGAACACTGAAGCTTTCTTT. It is translated as CASSGLGQKGRNTEAFF.

The chain employs TRBV20-1 and TRBJ1-2, with 7 positions matching TRBD1. The CDR3 covers 11 residues. From germline, CDR1 is DFQATT and CDR2 SNEGSKA (reference sequence). V lost 6 bases, J lost 8 bases, and 6 bases stayed unmatched. The CDR3 DNA is TGCAGTGCGGATACAGGGGTCGGCTACACCTTC. It specifies CSADTGVGYTF.

The gene calls are TRBV7-9 and TRBJ2-1; 8 bases agree with TRBD2. Germline CDR1 reads SEHNR; CDR2 reads FQNEAQ (reference sequence). The CDR3 has 19 residues. V was clipped by 3 bases and J by 8 bases; unmatched bases: 21. CDR3 sequence (DNA): TGTGCCAGCAGCTTCCCGCCAGGCTCTGGTGAAGCGGGAGTGTATGAGCAGTTCTTC. Translated, it gives CASSFPPGSGEAGVYEQFF.

The chain couples TRBV19 to TRBJ2-7; D is possibly TRBD1 (5 bases). This CDR3 comprises 13 residues. The germline V gene encodes CDR1 LNHDA and CDR2 SQIVND (reference sequence). Trimming stripped 4 bases from V and 2 bases from J, with 9 bases between. CDR3 amino acids: CASSTGFTYEQYF. In DNA, the CDR3 is TGTGCCAGTAGTACAGGGTTCACCTACGAGCAGTACTTC.

This clone was counted a single time. This chain links TRBV6-4 with TRBJ2-1; 7 positions agree with TRBD2. Looked up from germline, CDR1 is MRHNA and CDR2 is SNTAGT. Trimming cost V 6 bases and J 4 bases; bases outside gene matches: 0. The CDR3 totals 12 residues. This chain's CDR3 is CASRGGYNEQFF. Here the CDR3 DNA reads TGTGCCAGCAGGGGGGGGTACAATGAGCAGTTCTTC.

This rearrangement joins TRBV7-2 to TRBJ1-6; unclear D gene. The CDR3 contains 17 residues. V shed 1 base and J shed 7 bases, with 17 bases lying between them. Germline V CDR1 and CDR2: SGHTA, FQGNSA. The CDR3 protein is CASSLEASARQNSPLHF. In DNA form, the CDR3 reads TGTGCCAGCAGCTTAGAAGCTTCGGCACGGCAAAATTCACCCCTCCACTTT.

This rearrangement joins TRBV19 to TRBJ2-5, with D perhaps assigned TRBD1 or TRBD2 (5 bases each). Germline V gene data show CDR1 as LNHDA and CDR2 as SQIVND (reference sequence). The CDR3 runs 13 residues. CDR3 loop: CVRVGVSQETQYF. CDR3 DNA sequence: TGTGTCCGTGTGGGGGTGAGCCAAGAGACCCAGTACTTC.

The V call is TRBV21-1, the J call TRBJ1-1; the DNA was not compared with TRBD1, the D call given in the table. TRBV21-1 is an annotated pseudogene. This CDR3 spans 13 amino acids. The CDR3 DNA follows: TGTGCCAGCAGCACCCACAGGGAAACTGAAGCTTTCTTT. Amino acid sequence: CASSTHRETEAFF.

The rearrangement links TRBV6-1 to TRBJ2-1; TRBD1 or TRBD2 may be the D gene (6 bases each). Germline CDR1 MNHNS, CDR2 SASEGT. V was cut by 4 bases and J by 5 bases, with 24 bases left in between. The CDR3 sequence is 18 residues long. The CDR3 nucleotides are TGTGCCAGCAGTGGTACCTCCTGGGGGGCTCCGTATGACAATGAGCAGTTCTTC. Amino acid sequence: CASSGTSWGAPYDNEQFF.

The gene calls are TRBV2 and TRBJ1-1, with 8 bases matching TRBD1. Trimming at V came to 6 bases and at J to 3 bases, leaving 3 bases not matched to a gene. From germline, CDR1 is SNHLY and CDR2 FYNNEI. This CDR3 contains 13 residues. This chain's CDR3 is CASRGQVDTEAFF. DNA for the CDR3: TGTGCCAGCAGGGGACAGGTGGACACTGAAGCTTTCTTT.

The chain has TRBV7-9 and TRBJ1-1; a weak D match, TRBD1 (6 bases). CDR3 length equals 15 residues. The V gene lost 5 bases and the J gene lost 3 bases, with 16 bases spanning the gap. Per the germline V gene, CDR1 is SEHNR and CDR2 is FQNEAQ (reference sequence). CDR3 sequence: CASSPKGGRDTEAFF. In DNA form, the CDR3 reads TGTGCCAGCAGCCCAAAGGGGGGCAGAGACACTGAAGCTTTCTTT. Full variable domain (outside the CDR3, taken from reference TRBV7-9 and TRBJ1-1): DTGVSQNPRHKITKRGQNVTFRCDPISEHNRLYWYRQTLGQGPEFLTYFQNEAQLEKSRLLSDRFSAERPKGSFSTLEIQRTEQGDSAMYLCASSPKGGRDTEAFFGQGTRLTVV.

This CDR3 is CSARDRTKAFF. The CDR3 coding sequence is TGCAGTGCTAGAGATAGGACAAAGGCTTTCTTT. This chain uses TRBV20-1 with TRBJ1-1; weak D call: TRBD1 (5 bases). In germline, CDR1 is DFQATT, CDR2 SNEGSKA (reference sequence). V was trimmed by 0 bases and J by 11 bases, leaving 10 bases between them. The CDR3 sequence is 11 residues long.

The rearrangement joins TRBV9 to TRBJ2-3, with D perhaps being TRBD1 or TRBD2 (6 bases each). CDR1 SGDLS and CDR2 YYNGEE come from the germline V gene. This CDR3 spans 15 amino acids. Trimming removed 3 bases from V and 3 bases from J, with 14 bases in between. CDR3 DNA sequence: TGTGCCAGCAGCGCTCGACTAGGGGGTACAGATACGCAGTATTTT. Its translation: CASSARLGGTDTQYF.

The rearrangement uses TRBV7-3 and TRBJ2-1; possible D gene TRBD1, 6 bases. V was cut by 5 bases and J by 9 bases, with 14 bases left in between. The V gene's germline CDR1 is SGHTA and CDR2 FQGTGA. The CDR3 consists of 13 residues. The CDR3 region has the DNA TGTGCCAGCAGCGAACAGGGTTCGAGTGAGCAGTTCTTC. Protein sequence: CASSEQGSSEQFF.

The chain combines TRBV20-1 with TRBJ2-5, with no clear D. V lost 0 bases, J lost 5 bases, and 1 base lay in between. Germline CDR1 DFQATT, CDR2 SNEGSKA (reference sequence). This CDR3 comprises 10 residues. CDR3 DNA: TGCAGTGCTAGAGAGGAGACCCAGTACTTC. This codes for CSAREETQYF.

The chain uses TRBV29-1 and TRBJ1-5; D unclear. This CDR3 has 12 amino acids. Per the germline V gene, CDR1 is SQVTM and CDR2 is ANQGSEA. V lost 4 bases, J lost 4 bases, and 8 bases lay in between. This chain's CDR3 is CSVGRGNQPQHF. DNA of the CDR3: TGCAGCGTTGGTCGAGGAAATCAGCCCCAGCATTTT.

This clone has just one count. The J gene is TRBJ1-5, the V gene TRBV3-1 (or the pseudogene TRBV3-2); the D gene is possibly TRBD1 (5 bases). This CDR3 is 15 amino acids long. From germline, CDR1 is LGHDT and CDR2 YNNKEL (reference sequence). Trimming cost V 3 bases and J 4 bases, with 13 bases left between them. As DNA, the CDR3 is TGTGCCAGCAGCCAGCAGCTGGCAGGGAATCAGCCCCAGCATTTT. Its protein product is CASSQQLAGNQPQHF.

This clone turned up a few times. The gene calls are TRBV2 and TRBJ1-6; no reliable D call. Trimming removed 7 bases at V and 10 bases at J, with 17 bases between. The germline V gene encodes CDR1 SNHLY and CDR2 FYNNEI. This CDR3 is built from 14 residues. The CDR3 DNA reads as TGTGCCAGCACCCAAATTGGGTCTGACTCACCCCTCCACTTT. Its protein product is CASTQIGSDSPLHF. Filled out from reference TRBV2 and TRBJ1-6, the complete variable domain reads EPEVTQTPSHQVTQMGQEVILRCVPISNHLYFYWYRQILGQKVEFLVSFYNNEISEKSEIFDDQFSVERPDGSNFTLKIRSTKLEDSAMYFCASTQIGSDSPLHFGNGTRLTVT.

The rearrangement joins TRBV5-5 to TRBJ1-3, with D maybe TRBD1 (5 bases). Looked up from germline, CDR1 is SGHKS and CDR2 is YYEKEE (reference sequence). The CDR3 has 15 amino acids. V was pared by 0 bases and J by 1 base, with 8 bases between. The CDR3 sequence: CASSLDWGSGNTIYF. CDR3 DNA sequence: TGTGCCAGCAGCTTGGATTGGGGGTCTGGAAACACCATATATTTT.

The gene calls are TRBV6-5 and TRBJ2-3; tentative D call: TRBD2 (5 bases). V shed 5 bases and J shed 4 bases, with 16 bases lying between them. The CDR3 loop spans 15 amino acids. CDR1 and CDR2 (germline): MNHEY, SVGAGI. CDR3 in DNA: TGTGCCAGCAGTAGCCAGAGGGTATTGGCAGATACGCAGTATTTT. It specifies CASSSQRVLADTQYF.

The chain joins TRBV15 to TRBJ1-1; D is possibly TRBD1 (5 bases). V lost 1 base, J lost 3 bases, and 12 bases lay in between. This CDR3 has 15 residues. CDR1 and CDR2 from the germline V gene are LNHNV and YYDKDF (reference sequence). CDR3 coding DNA: TGTGCCACCAGCAGAGTGCAGGGAGGGTACACTGAAGCTTTCTTT. This encodes CATSRVQGGYTEAFF.

The chain has TRBV12-3 or TRBV12-4 and TRBJ1-1; D remains unclear. Trimming stripped 6 bases from V and 4 bases from J, with 12 bases between. The CDR3 has 13 residues. For the CDR3, the DNA is TGTGCCAGCAGCCCACAGAGATTCACTGAAGCTTTCTTT. Protein product: CASSPQRFTEAFF.

CDR3 DNA: TGTGCCAGCAGCTTGGACAGCGCCTATGGCTACACCTTC. It yields the protein CASSLDSAYGYTF. The V call is TRBV7-6, the J call TRBJ1-2; the D gene is possibly TRBD1 (6 bases). Trimming removed 3 bases at V and 4 bases at J, with 9 bases between. Germline V lookup: CDR1 SGHVS, CDR2 FNYEAQ. CDR3 length: 13 residues.